This is a list of T cell receptor beta chains from one sample in a study of blood T cell repertoires in COVID-19. Repertoires were generated with immunoSEQ multiplex PCR, while TCRdb's copy carries only in-frame clones and drops some. The top ten hold roughly 16% of the sample, which has 95,000 to 150,000 clones, around three quarters seen once. Sequencing was performed on peripheral blood. The receptors were gathered from a man aged 55 to 70 with active or convalescent COVID-19. CDR3s include the opening cysteine and the closing phenylalanine or tryptophan. For some rows the clone size is stated as once, few or many, or as a class when expanded; others skip it.

CDR3 protein: CASSLLAGGQETQYF
clone size: .
V gene: TRBV28

CDR3 protein: CASSLAGGELFF
clone size: .
V gene: TRBV12-3/TRBV12-4

CDR3 protein: CSVERENTEAFF
clone size: .
V gene: TRBV29-1

CDR3 protein: CASSIVGINEKLFF
clone size: few
V gene: TRBV19

CDR3 protein: CASSLRTGTYNEQFF
clone size: .
V gene: TRBV5-6

CDR3 protein: CASSSTGIASTDTQYF
clone size: .
V gene: TRBV5-1

CDR3 protein: CASSLSSEAQDTQYF
clone size: .
V gene: TRBV11-2

CDR3 protein: CSANLDNEQFF
clone size: .
V gene: TRBV20-1

CDR3 protein: CASSQDRGLADTQYF
clone size: .
V gene: TRBV4-3

CDR3 protein: CASSPLAGGYNEQFF
clone size: .
V gene: TRBV11-3

CDR3 protein: CATSGTRWETQYF
clone size: .
V gene: TRBV19

CDR3 protein: CASSPGQGRSSGANVLTF
clone size: many
V gene: TRBV5-6

CDR3 protein: CASSLVMREHEQFF
clone size: .
V gene: TRBV5-5

CDR3 protein: CATSDPGTSYGYTF
clone size: .
V gene: TRBV24-1

CDR3 protein: CASSQDGLGSPYNEQFF
clone size: few
V gene: TRBV4-1

CDR3 protein: CASSFGGSTDTQYF
clone size: .
V gene: TRBV11-3

CDR3 protein: CASSQLTSGGYTGELFF
clone size: .
V gene: TRBV14

CDR3 protein: CASSVRGGRGLDEQYF
clone size: once
V gene: TRBV9

CDR3 protein: CASLVQGNSYNEQFF
clone size: .
V gene: TRBV7-9

CDR3 protein: CASSRAGGNQPQHF
clone size: few
V gene: TRBV28

CDR3 protein: CASSLARTSGSEQYF
clone size: .
V gene: TRBV7-2

CDR3 protein: CASSSDTDNEQFF
clone size: .
V gene: TRBV18

CDR3 protein: CASRPDERNIQYF
clone size: once
V gene: TRBV28

CDR3 protein: CASSPNTGRGDEQYF
clone size: once
V gene: TRBV7-8

CDR3 protein: CASSAWTGTDTQYF
clone size: .
V gene: TRBV25-1

CDR3 protein: CASSLWTSGNEQFF
clone size: .
V gene: TRBV4-2

CDR3 protein: CASSPSPGRTDTQYF
clone size: .
V gene: TRBV11-2

CDR3 protein: CSAKKGDIQYF
clone size: .
V gene: TRBV20-1

CDR3 protein: CASYQNEKLFF
clone size: .
V gene: TRBV6-5

CDR3 protein: CASSSPRDSPGNIQYF
clone size: .
V gene: TRBV6-2/TRBV6-3

CDR3 protein: CTPWDGGNNSPLHF
clone size: many
V gene: TRBV27

CDR3 protein: CSVEASGSYEQYF
clone size: .
V gene: TRBV29-1

CDR3 protein: CATQPSGTKTEQYF
clone size: few
V gene: TRBV6-5

CDR3 protein: CASSQASLAGDEQFF
clone size: .
V gene: TRBV4-2

CDR3 protein: CASADMIGNQPQHF
clone size: .
V gene: TRBV19

CDR3 protein: CASSQDPQGGEKLFF
clone size: few
V gene: TRBV4-2

CDR3 protein: CAISESKGGALYGYTF
clone size: .
V gene: TRBV10-3

CDR3 protein: CASSYSGRGDSPLHF
clone size: few
V gene: TRBV6-5

CDR3 protein: CASSSAGTGGQETQYF
clone size: once
V gene: TRBV7-3

CDR3 protein: CASSDSADTEAFF
clone size: .
V gene: TRBV19

CDR3 protein: CASSSGQNSGNTIYF
clone size: .
V gene: TRBV7-3

CDR3 protein: CASSWGDRSTDTQYF
clone size: .
V gene: TRBV5-1

CDR3 protein: CASSVAPTRGGGYGYTF
clone size: few
V gene: TRBV9

CDR3 protein: CASSNQAGEGGEQFF
clone size: .
V gene: TRBV5-1

CDR3 protein: CASSMGLAGGDEQYF
clone size: .
V gene: TRBV19

CDR3 protein: CASSKGGSGAPYEQYF
clone size: .
V gene: TRBV21-1

CDR3 protein: CASSLDARVYEQYF
clone size: few
V gene: TRBV7-9

CDR3 protein: CASSPQGAREETQYF
clone size: .
V gene: TRBV18